This TCR beta chain was identified in a study of read filtering for tumor transcriptome and immune sequencing. CDR1 SQVTM and CDR2 ANQGSEA come from the germline V gene. There are 13 residues in the CDR3. From about 400 ng of RNA, a library with molecular barcoded alpha/delta and beta/gamma adaptors was made. TCRdb ran MiXCR on the reads and lists one entry per CDR3 protein. Seen here are about 90,000 distinct CDR3 sequences, more than 9% observed once, and the top ten hold about 16%. Points on this clonotype: This may stem from a read error, because a much larger clone lies one nucleotide away.

The sequence derives from a donor aged 40 or over with multiple myeloma. The chain joins TRBV29-1 to TRBJ1-1; D is uncertain. The sample comprised a population of CD138-negative cells sorted from bone marrow. This CDR3 reads CSVERWMNTEAVF. The CDR3 nucleotides are TGCAGCGTTGAGAGATGGATGAACACTGAAGCTGTCTTT.